This T cell receptor beta chain was found in a study of beta chain features in type 1 diabetes (dated 2018 in TCRdb). About the full investigation: Mean age, gender distribution, total cell number and subset yield were not different between patients and healthy donors. Across all samples, about 110 million sorted cells were examined, and cell number per subset correlated strongly with RNA yield. The study compared TCRB repertoires of sorted circulating CD4+ T cell subsets between recently diagnosed type 1 diabetes patients and matched healthy donors. Whereas all 28 donors provided naive and central memory subsets, regulatory and stem cell-like memory subsets were isolated from just 8 patients and about eight healthy donors.

The entire isolated RNA was reverse transcribed using the High Capacity cDNA Reverse Transcription Kit, and thus expressed TCRB transcripts were sequenced. Deep immunoSEQ sequencing was applied to naive, central memory and regulatory T cell samples, giving an average of about 3.57 million total reads per sample. Sorted cells were lysed in RLT buffer, and RNA was extracted using DNase-treated RNeasy Micro or Mini kits according to cell number. To prevent cross-contamination, every cell subset was processed on its own, while patient and healthy donor samples were processed together. The immunoSEQ multiplex PCR was used to amplify TCRB sequences from cDNA, yielding 87-bp fragments that span the CDR3 region. Sequencing of the amplicons was done on the Illumina HiSeq platform. Per the authors' processing: PCR bias was computationally corrected using synthetic template baselines, reads within Hamming distance 2 were collapsed, and singletons that could not be merged were discarded. Reads were aligned to IMGT to assign V, D and J genes, CDR3 length, and insertions or deletions at six rearrangement sites. Within each subset, clonotype counts were normalized to the number of sorted cells before true diversity and Gini coefficients were calculated with the tcR R package. The overlap coefficient, calculated on TCRB nucleotide sequences, was used to measure repertoire sharing. Out-of-frame TCRB sequences from naive cells were analyzed as a proxy for the pre-selection repertoire. TCRdb provides this immuneACCESS table in a form limited to in-frame rearrangements. Some clones are lacking; in checked studies, under half of them reflect an unresolved V gene, and why the rest are absent is not known. V, J and clone size derive from that table, while D and trimming were established from the DNA sequence. Within this sample are over 600,000 clones, with about an eighth of them counted one time only. Around 0.12% of the sample comes from the top ten.

Results the study describes overall, beyond this receptor: PCR may preferentially amplify shorter templates, but because patient and control samples were amplified and corrected together, any resulting skew would affect both groups equally. Naive, central memory and regulatory TCRB repertoires appeared to be more similar among patients than among healthy donors. HLA sub-analyses involved small numbers of individuals, so any influence of HLA type on TCRB rearrangement remained unresolved. Fewer insertions and more nucleotide deletions at VDJ recombination sites were observed in patients with type 1 diabetes, implying thymic rearrangement abnormalities. A moderate but significant shortening of TCRB CDR3 length was observed in type 1 diabetes patients in all four CD4+ subsets. Sequencing cDNA rather than genomic DNA could over-represent highly expressing activated cells, although activation and CD3 levels did not differ between groups.

From each donor, a single peripheral blood sample of approximately 110 mL on average was drawn into heparinised tubes. Naive, central memory, regulatory and stem cell-like memory CD4+ T cells were sorted on a BD FACSAria II using a panel including CD45RO, CCR7, CD25, CD127, CD95 and CD27. Every sorted population had a purity above 98%. PBMCs were separated immediately by Lymphoprep density gradient centrifugation and were stained directly, without being cultured. Samples were stained and sorted in pairs, with one healthy donor and one patient per experiment, so that batch effects were minimized. There are 14 amino acids in the CDR3, from cysteine to phenylalanine inclusive. Kept here is only the CDR3 DNA, which spans 42 bases and is read in frame from base 1. From the germline V gene (reference sequence), CDR1 is GTSNPN and CDR2 is SVGIG. V drops 8 bases and J drops 8 bases, leaving 24 bases in between.

A few counts support this clone. Which antigen it targets is not known. No base qualities exist here, and no much larger clone lies one base off it. The chain employs TRBV30 and TRBJ1-2, with TRBD1 tentatively as D gene (5 bases match). The sample comprised naive CD4+ T cells from blood. What the cell subset or site label conveys for this sample: true naive CD4+ T cells. The receptor was derived from a man aged 25 to 40 with type 1 diabetes. The nucleotide sequence is given as TGTGCCCGGACCCCCCACCGGGACCGTCAAGGCTACACCTTC. The resulting protein is CARTPHRDRQGYTF.